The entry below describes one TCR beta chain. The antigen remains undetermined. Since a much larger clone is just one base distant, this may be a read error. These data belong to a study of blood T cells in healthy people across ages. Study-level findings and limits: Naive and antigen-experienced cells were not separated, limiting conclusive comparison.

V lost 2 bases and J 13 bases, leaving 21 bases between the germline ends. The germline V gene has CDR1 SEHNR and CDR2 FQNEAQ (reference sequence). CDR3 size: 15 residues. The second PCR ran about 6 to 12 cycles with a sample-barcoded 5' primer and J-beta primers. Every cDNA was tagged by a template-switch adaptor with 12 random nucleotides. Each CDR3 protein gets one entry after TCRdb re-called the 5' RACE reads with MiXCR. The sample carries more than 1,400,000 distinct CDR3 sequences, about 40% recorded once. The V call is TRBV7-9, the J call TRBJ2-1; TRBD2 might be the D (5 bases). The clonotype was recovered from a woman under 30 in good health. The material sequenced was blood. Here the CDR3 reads CASSLRLANQETQFF. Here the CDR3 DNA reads TGTGCCAGCAGCTTACGGCTAGCCAACCAAGAGACCCAGTTCTTC.